Given below is one TCR beta chain in context. This specimen belongs to a study of blood T cell repertoires in COVID-19. TCRdb keeps only in-frame clones here, not all; method: immunoSEQ multiplex PCR. The table shows around 120,000 clones, with 88% occurring only once. Sequenced sample: peripheral blood. The origin of this receptor is a man aged 50 to 60 with acute or convalescent COVID-19.

CDR3 nucleotide sequence: TGTGCCAGCAGTGAGGCGCAGGGGAAGGCCGAGCAGTACTTC. Translation gives CASSEAQGKAEQYF. This sequence joins TRBV2 and TRBJ2-7; a weak D match, TRBD1 (6 bases). The V gene lost 3 bases and the J gene lost 6 bases, with 15 bases spanning the gap. The CDR3 sequence is 14 residues long. Looked up from germline, CDR1 is SNHLY and CDR2 is FYNNEI.